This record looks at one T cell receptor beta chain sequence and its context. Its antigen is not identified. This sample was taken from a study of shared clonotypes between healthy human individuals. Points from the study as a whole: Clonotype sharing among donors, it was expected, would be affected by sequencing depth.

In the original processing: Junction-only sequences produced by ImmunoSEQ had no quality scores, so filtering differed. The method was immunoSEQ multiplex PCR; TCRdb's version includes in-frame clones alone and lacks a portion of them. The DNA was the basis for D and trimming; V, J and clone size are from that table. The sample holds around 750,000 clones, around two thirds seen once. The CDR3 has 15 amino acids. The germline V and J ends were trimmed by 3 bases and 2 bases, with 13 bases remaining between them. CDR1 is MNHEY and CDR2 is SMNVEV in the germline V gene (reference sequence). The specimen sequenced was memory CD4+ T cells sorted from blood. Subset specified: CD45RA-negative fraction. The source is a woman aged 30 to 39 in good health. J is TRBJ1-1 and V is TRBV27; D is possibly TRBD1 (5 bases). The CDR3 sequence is CASSFHRDGNTEAFF. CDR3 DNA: TGTGCCAGCAGTTTCCACCGGGACGGAAACACTGAAGCTTTCTTT.